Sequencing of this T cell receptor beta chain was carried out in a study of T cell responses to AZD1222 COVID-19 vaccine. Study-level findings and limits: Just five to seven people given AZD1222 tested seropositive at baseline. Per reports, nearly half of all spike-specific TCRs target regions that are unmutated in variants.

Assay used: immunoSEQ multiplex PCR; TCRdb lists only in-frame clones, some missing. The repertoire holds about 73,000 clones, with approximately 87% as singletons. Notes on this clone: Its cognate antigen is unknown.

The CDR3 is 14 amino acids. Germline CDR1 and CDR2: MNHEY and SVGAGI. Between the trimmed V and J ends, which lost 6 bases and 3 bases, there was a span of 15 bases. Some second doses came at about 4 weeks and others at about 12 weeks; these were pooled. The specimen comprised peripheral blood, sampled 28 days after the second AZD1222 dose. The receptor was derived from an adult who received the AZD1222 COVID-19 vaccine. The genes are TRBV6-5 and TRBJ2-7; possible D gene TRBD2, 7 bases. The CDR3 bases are TGTGCCAGCAGCCAGGAGGGAGGGGGCTACGAGCAGTACTTC. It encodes CASSQEGGGYEQYF.